The rows below give T cell receptor beta chains drawn from one sample of a study of blood T cell repertoires in COVID-19. Using immunoSEQ multiplex PCR, the repertoire was profiled, and TCRdb retains in-frame clones only, with some absent. The sample has about 330,000 clones, 70% to 90% seen once. The source material was peripheral blood. Receptor source: a human donor in a cohort sampled during active COVID-19. CDR3s include the opening cysteine and the closing phenylalanine or tryptophan. D genes are given only for firm matches. Clone size is given for some rows only: seen once, a few or many times, or a class if the clone is expanded.

>TRBV29-1|.|TRBJ2-5|.
TGCAGCGTCAAGGGCGGGGGCGCCAAGACCCAGTACTTC
CSVKGGGAKTQYF
>TRBV19|.|TRBJ1-3|TRBD1
TGTGCCAGTAGTATGGCAGGGGGCGGATACACCATATATTTT
CASSMAGGGYTIYF
>TRBV27|.|TRBJ1-2|TRBD1
TGTGCCAGCAGCCTGACCGGGACAGGGCGCTATGGCTACACCTTC
CASSLTGTGRYGYTF
>TRBV9|few|TRBJ1-3|TRBD1
TGTGCCAGCAGCGCATCCGGGACAGGGCTCTCTGGAAACACCATATATTTT
CASSASGTGLSGNTIYF
>TRBV30|.|TRBJ1-1|TRBD1
TGTGCCTGGAGCTGGGGACAGGGTAACACTGAAGCTTTCTTT
CAWSWGQGNTEAFF
>TRBV12-3/TRBV12-4|.|TRBJ1-2|.
TGTGCCAGCAGCCCTCAGGGTAATGGCTACACCTTC
CASSPQGNGYTF
>TRBV24-1|.|TRBJ2-2|.
TGTGCCACCAGTGATTCCACGTGGGCTGCCGGGGAGCTGTTTTTT
CATSDSTWAAGELFF
>TRBV7-2|.|TRBJ1-4|.
TGTGCCAGCAGCCCCCGGACAACAGGAAAACTGTTTTTT
CASSPRTTGKLFF
>TRBV3-1/TRBV3-2|.|TRBJ2-1|.
TGTGCCAGCAGCCAAGCCGGGACAAGGGAATTCTTC
CASSQAGTREFF
>TRBV7-3|.|TRBJ1-5|.
TGTGCCAGCAGCTTGAGGGAGCAGCCCCAGCATTTT
CASSLREQPQHF
>TRBV25-1|.|TRBJ2-1|TRBD2
TGTGCCAGTGGGACTAGCGGAGGCAATGAGCAGTTCTTC
CASGTSGGNEQFF
>TRBV24-1|.|TRBJ2-5|.
TGTGCCACCAGTGATTTGCAAATCGGGGTACAAGAGACCCAGTACTTC
CATSDLQIGVQETQYF
>TRBV9|.|TRBJ2-1|.
TGTGCCAGCAGCGGAAACAGGGCATCCTACAATGAGCAGTTCTTC
CASSGNRASYNEQFF
>TRBV5-6|.|TRBJ2-3|.
TGTGCCAGCAGCTTGATCAAGCGCCGCACAGATACGCAGTATTTT
CASSLIKRRTDTQYF
>TRBV4-1|once|TRBJ2-5|TRBD1
TGCGCCAGCAGCCAAAGACAGGGCGGGGAGACCCAGTACTTC
CASSQRQGGETQYF
>TRBV6-5|.|TRBJ2-5|.
TGTGCCAGCAGACCCAGGTACCAAGAGACCCAGTACTTC
CASRPRYQETQYF
>TRBV10-3|.|TRBJ1-3|.
TGTGCCATCAGTGAGTCGGGGGGTGGAAACACCATATATTTT
CAISESGGGNTIYF
>TRBV3-1/TRBV3-2|.|TRBJ1-5|.
TGTGCCAGCAGCCAAGATCTACGTGGCAATCAGCCCCAGCATTTT
CASSQDLRGNQPQHF
>TRBV7-9|.|TRBJ2-7|TRBD1
TGTGCCAGCAGCTTGGGACAGGGGGGGACCTACGAGCAGTACTTC
CASSLGQGGTYEQYF
>TRBV6-6|.|TRBJ1-2|TRBD1
TGTGCCGGTACGGTAGGACAGGGCTATGGCTACACCTTC
CAGTVGQGYGYTF
>TRBV19|.|TRBJ2-7|.
TGTGCCAGTAGTGGGCGGACAGTCTACGAGCAGTACTTC
CASSGRTVYEQYF
>TRBV10-3|.|TRBJ2-3|TRBD2
TGTGCCATCAGTGGAATGGCGGGGGGCAGGTTTGATCAAACTAGCACAGATACGCAGTATTTT
CAISGMAGGRFDQTSTDTQYF
>TRBV12-5|.|TRBJ2-1|.
TGTGCTAGTGGTCACATTAGCGGAAGCTCCTACAATGAGCAGTTCTTC
CASGHISGSSYNEQFF
>TRBV12-3/TRBV12-4|.|TRBJ2-5|.
TGTGCCAGCAGTTTGGGCTGGAAGACCCAGTACTTC
CASSLGWKTQYF
>TRBV15|.|TRBJ2-7|.
TGTGCCACCAGCAGAGTTTACTCCTACGAGCAGTACTTC
CATSRVYSYEQYF
>TRBV18|.|TRBJ2-5|.
TGTGCCAGCTCACATGCTAGGGAGACCCAGTACTTC
CASSHARETQYF
>TRBV19|.|TRBJ1-1|.
TGTGCCAGTAGTATAGATGGGCACAGCACTGAAGCTTTCTTT
CASSIDGHSTEAFF
>TRBV11-2|.|TRBJ1-6|.
TGTGCCAGCAGCTTAGATCTTTCACCCCTCCACTTT
CASSLDLSPLHF
>TRBV2|few|TRBJ2-7|TRBD1
TGTGCCAGCAGTGGACAGGGCCCCCACGAGCAGTACTTC
CASSGQGPHEQYF
>TRBV9|.|TRBJ2-3|.
TGTGCCAGCAGCGTAGGCAGGAACACAGATACGCAGTATTTT
CASSVGRNTDTQYF
>TRBV5-5|.|TRBJ2-2|TRBD2
TGTGCCAGCAGTCTGGGACTAGCGATCCCCGGGGAGCTGTTTTTT
CASSLGLAIPGELFF
>TRBV12-5|.|TRBJ2-6|.
TGTGCTAGTGGTTTGGCCCGAGGGGGCTCTGGGGCCAACGTCCTGACTTTC
CASGLARGGSGANVLTF
>TRBV9|.|TRBJ2-1|.
TGTGCCAGCAGCGCCCAGACCTACAATGAGCAGTTCTTC
CASSAQTYNEQFF
>TRBV5-1|.|TRBJ2-7|TRBD1
TGCGCCAGCAGCTTGGTCTGGGCCGGGACAGGGAGCTCCTACGAGCAGTACTTC
CASSLVWAGTGSSYEQYF
>TRBV9|.|TRBJ1-3|TRBD1
TGTGCCAGCAGCAGGACAGGGGCCACTGGAAACACCATATATTTT
CASSRTGATGNTIYF
>TRBV3-1/TRBV3-2|.|TRBJ2-3|TRBD2
TGTGCCAGCAGCCAATATCCGCCGACTAGCGGGAAACGGAATACGCAGTATTTT
CASSQYPPTSGKRNTQYF
>TRBV12-3/TRBV12-4|.|TRBJ1-1|.
TGTGCCAGCACGAAACTATCGGGGTATGAAGCTTTCTTT
CASTKLSGYEAFF
>TRBV5-1|.|TRBJ2-2|.
TGCGCCAGCATGTCCCAGGTCGACACCGGGGAGCTGTTTTTT
CASMSQVDTGELFF
>TRBV11-2|.|TRBJ2-7|.
TGTGCCAGCAGCTCCCGACAACAGGGCGGCGAGCAGTACTTC
CASSSRQQGGEQYF
>TRBV12-5|.|TRBJ2-7|.
TGTGCTAGTGGGTATTTCTACGAGCAGTACTTC
CASGYFYEQYF
>TRBV7-9|.|TRBJ1-1|.
TGTGCCAGCAGCTACAGGGAGTTAAAAGGCGAAGCTTTCTTT
CASSYRELKGEAFF
>TRBV7-3|few|TRBJ1-1|.
TGTGCCAGCAGCTTAACTACGCAGAACGAAGCTTTCTTT
CASSLTTQNEAFF
>TRBV5-1|.|TRBJ1-2|.
TGCGCCAGCAGCTTGAACGGAGGGCTTAACTATGGCTACACCTTC
CASSLNGGLNYGYTF
>TRBV4-2|.|TRBJ2-3|TRBD2
TGTGCCAGCAGCCGCCCGAGCGGGGGGGCCGCAGATACGCAGTATTTT
CASSRPSGGAADTQYF
>TRBV29-1|.|TRBJ2-2|.
TGCAGCGTTATAGGGACACTTAACACCGGGGAGCTGTTTTTT
CSVIGTLNTGELFF
>TRBV3-1/TRBV3-2|.|TRBJ1-3|.
TGTGCCAGCAGCTGGACAGTACGAGCCTTCTCTGGAAACACCATATATTTT
CASSWTVRAFSGNTIYF
>TRBV6-2/TRBV6-3|.|TRBJ2-5|TRBD2
TGTGCCAGCACCCCTTTCACTAGCGGGGGGGCAGAGACCCAGTACTTC
CASTPFTSGGAETQYF